Reported below is one T cell receptor beta chain. The antigen this receptor binds is unknown. Base qualities are not at hand, and no much larger clone is one base apart. The sample belongs to a study of blood T cell repertoires in COVID-19 (dated by TCRdb to about 2020). For context, the study as a whole: Samples covering the acute and convalescent phases of COVID-19 were provided by collaborators in the United States, Italy and Spain. HLA class I and class II types, where available, came from metadata supplied by the sample provider rather than from assay-based typing. The samples were drawn from two sources: the first 160 participants of the ongoing ImmuneRACE study, and 1,000 to 1,500 subjects contributed by 6 global collaborators. The prospective study material was composed of cDNA or gDNA derived from T cells, B-cell-depleted T cells, or PBMCs. Nearly every sample came with metadata listing a de-identified subject ID, COVID-19 status, age in years and sex. The repertoires were released in a freely available public database intended as a resource for research on the immune response to SARS-CoV-2. Subjects who had been exposed to COVID-19, were actively infected with it, or had recovered from it provided the deeply sampled blood TCRbeta repertoires that made up the dataset.

Points the paper makes about the study in general: The quantity of clinical and demographic metadata differed by source and by participant and was supplied without curation.

The immunoSEQ Assay, a bias-controlled multiplex PCR, was used to amplify TCRbeta CDR3 regions from genomic DNA. In the original analysis: Nucleated cell counts per sample were estimated from amplification of reference gene primers within the assay. To quantify the absolute abundance of each unique TCRbeta CDR3 rearrangement, sequence reads were collapsed and filtered. For each sample, productive Simpson clonality was calculated as the square root of Simpson's diversity index over productive rearrangements. The table comes from immuneACCESS by way of TCRdb, which keeps in-frame sequences with V and J called. Part of the clones is missing from these tables; in studies checked, under half for an unresolved V gene and the rest for unknown reasons. The V and J calls and the clone size are those of that table, but D and trimming were determined from the DNA. In this sample the table shows approximately 100,000 clones, roughly 92% of which occur a single time. The ten largest make up roughly 0.88% of the sample.

The CDR3 numbers 16 residues from cysteine through phenylalanine. CDR3 DNA only is kept here, 48 bases in frame from base 1. CDR1 and CDR2, per the germline V gene (reference sequence), are SEHNR and FQNEAQ. Trimming leaves V shorter by 4 bases and J shorter by 8 bases, with the junction holding 13 bases beyond the gene matches. Collaborating institutions collected whole blood in K2EDTA tubes following their own protocols. Collaborator samples were shipped for TCRbeta analysis as frozen whole blood, isolated PBMCs, or DNA extracted from either sample type. The chain is made from TRBV7-9 and TRBJ1-2, and TRBD1 matches 10 of the central bases. This TCR came from a man in his sixties with acute or convalescent COVID-19. The sample comprised peripheral blood. The nucleotides are TGTGCCAGCAGCTCGTGGGAGGGACAGGGGTATTTCGGCTACACCTTC. Translation gives CASSSWEGQGYFGYTF.